This T cell receptor (beta chain) was sequenced in a study of shared clonotypes between healthy human individuals. Study conclusions and caveats: Non-shared clonotypes showed lower generation probabilities than clonotypes common to all four donors.

Sequencing was performed with immunoSEQ multiplex PCR; in TCRdb, only in-frame clones are kept and a portion is missing. The sample holds about 2,500,000 clones, about 92% seen once. The CDR3 covers 16 residues. Germline V gives CDR1 MNHNY, CDR2 SVGAGI (reference sequence). V was clipped by 6 bases and J by 1 base, with 16 bases between them. For this clone: Its antigen is as yet unknown.

The chain employs TRBV6-6 and TRBJ2-1; maybe TRBD2 (6 bases). The sample consisted of naive CD4+ T cells sorted from blood. Stated subset: CD45RA+ positively selected. The clonotype was recovered from a man aged 18 to 29 in good health. Here the CDR3 reads CASRFTSGGSYNEQFF. The DNA for the CDR3 is TGTGCCAGCAGGTTCACTTCCGGGGGATCCTACAATGAGCAGTTCTTC.